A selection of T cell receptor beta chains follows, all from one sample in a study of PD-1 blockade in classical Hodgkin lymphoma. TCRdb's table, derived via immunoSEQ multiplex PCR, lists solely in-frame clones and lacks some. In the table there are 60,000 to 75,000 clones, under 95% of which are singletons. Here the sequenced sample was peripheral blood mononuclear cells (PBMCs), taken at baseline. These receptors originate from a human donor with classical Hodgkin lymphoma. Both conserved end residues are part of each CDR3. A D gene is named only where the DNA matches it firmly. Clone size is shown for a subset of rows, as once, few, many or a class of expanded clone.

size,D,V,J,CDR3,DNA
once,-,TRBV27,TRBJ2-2,CASFSGTGELFF,TGTGCCAGCTTCAGCGGGACCGGGGAGCTGTTTTTT
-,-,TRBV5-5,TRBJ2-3,CASSLVSGGSTDTQYF,TGTGCCAGCAGCTTGGTTTCGGGGGGCTCCACAGATACGCAGTATTTT
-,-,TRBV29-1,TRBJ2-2,CSVVRGTGELFF,TGCAGCGTTGTCAGGGGCACCGGGGAGCTGTTTTTT
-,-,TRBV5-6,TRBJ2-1,CASKFGIEQFF,TGTGCCAGCAAATTCGGGATTGAGCAGTTCTTC
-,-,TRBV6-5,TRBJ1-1,CASLTALTSGEAFF,TGTGCCAGCCTTACCGCGCTTACATCTGGTGAAGCTTTCTTT
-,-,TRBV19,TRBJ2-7,CASSRAGSSYEQYF,TGTGCCAGTAGTAGGGCAGGGAGCTCCTACGAGCAGTACTTC
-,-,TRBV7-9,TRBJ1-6,CASSLAALQDSPLHF,TGTGCCAGCAGCTTAGCGGCATTACAGGATTCACCCCTCCACTTT
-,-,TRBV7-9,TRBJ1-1,CASRTVSNTEAFF,TGTGCCAGCAGGACAGTTTCGAACACTGAAGCTTTCTTT
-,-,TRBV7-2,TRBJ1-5,CASSLSGNQPQHF,TGTGCCAGCAGCTTATCCGGGAACCAGCCCCAGCATTTT
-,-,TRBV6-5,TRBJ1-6,CASSYGGSPLHF,TGTGCCAGCAGTTACGGAGGCTCACCCCTCCACTTT
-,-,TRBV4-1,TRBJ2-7,CASSQVAGEQYF,TGCGCCAGCAGCCAAGTGGCGGGAGAGCAGTACTTC
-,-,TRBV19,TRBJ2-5,CASSPPGLQETQYF,TGTGCCAGTAGCCCGCCGGGACTCCAAGAGACCCAGTACTTC
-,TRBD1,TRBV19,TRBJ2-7,CASSMRQGGDEQYF,TGTGCCAGTAGTATGAGACAGGGGGGGGACGAGCAGTACTTC
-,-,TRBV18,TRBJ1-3,CASSPPGGAADTIYF,TGTGCCAGCTCACCACCGGGGGGGGCCGCGGACACCATATATTTT
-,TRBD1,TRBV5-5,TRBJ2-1,CASSRGTGWDNEQFF,TGTGCCAGCAGCCGCGGGACAGGGTGGGACAATGAGCAGTTCTTC
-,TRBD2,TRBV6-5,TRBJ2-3,CASKRAGGLTDTQYF,TGTGCCAGCAAAAGAGCGGGAGGACTAACAGATACGCAGTATTTT
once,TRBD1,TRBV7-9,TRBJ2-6,CASSSTGVGANVLTF,TGTGCCAGCAGCTCCACAGGGGTTGGGGCCAACGTCCTGACTTTC
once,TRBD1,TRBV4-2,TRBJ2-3,CASSQDLAGQGQYF,TGTGCCAGCAGCCAAGACTTGGCGGGACAGGGCCAGTATTTT
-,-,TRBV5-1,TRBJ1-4,CASSFWGATNEKLFF,TGCGCCAGCAGCTTCTGGGGTGCAACTAATGAAAAACTGTTTTTT
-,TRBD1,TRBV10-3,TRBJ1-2,CAAQDRGIGYTF,TGTGCCGCCCAGGACAGGGGGATCGGCTACACCTTC
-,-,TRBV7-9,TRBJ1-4,CASSYVGSTTNEKLFF,TGTGCCAGCAGCTATGTGGGTAGTACCACTAATGAAAAACTGTTTTTT
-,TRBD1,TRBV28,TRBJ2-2,CASKVGTGPRRRETGELFF,TGTGCCAGCAAGGTTGGGACAGGGCCCCGTAGGAGGGAAACCGGGGAGCTGTTTTTT
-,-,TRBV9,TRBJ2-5,CASSAQSGTTETQYF,TGTGCCAGCAGCGCCCAATCCGGGACAACGGAGACCCAGTACTTC
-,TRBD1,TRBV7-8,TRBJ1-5,CASSPRTGAGGQPQHF,TGTGCCAGCAGCCCCAGGACAGGGGCAGGTGGTCAGCCCCAGCATTTT
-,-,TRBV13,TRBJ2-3,CASSLGRREGTQYF,TGTGCCAGCAGCTTAGGCCGCAGGGAAGGAACGCAGTATTTT
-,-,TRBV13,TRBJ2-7,CASSLDRELYEQYF,TGTGCCAGCAGCTTAGACAGGGAGCTCTACGAGCAGTACTTC
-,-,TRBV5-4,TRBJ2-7,CASSLVGAEQYF,TGTGCCAGCAGCTTGGTAGGCGCCGAGCAGTACTTC
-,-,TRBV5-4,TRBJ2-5,CASSPGRNQETQYF,TGTGCCAGCAGCCCGGGACGGAACCAAGAGACCCAGTACTTC
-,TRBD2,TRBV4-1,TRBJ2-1,CASSQEVLAGLLSSYNEQFF,TGCGCCAGCAGCCAAGAAGTCCTAGCGGGGTTATTGAGCTCCTACAATGAGCAGTTCTTC
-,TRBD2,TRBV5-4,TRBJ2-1,CASSFLAGGDEQFF,TGTGCCAGCAGCTTTTTAGCGGGGGGAGATGAGCAGTTCTTC
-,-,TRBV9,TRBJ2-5,CASSLGGRTQETQYF,TGTGCCAGCAGCCTAGGGGGGAGGACCCAAGAGACCCAGTACTTC
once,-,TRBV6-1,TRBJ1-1,CASSVGAGTEAFF,TGTGCCAGCAGTGTGGGGGCCGGCACTGAAGCTTTCTTT
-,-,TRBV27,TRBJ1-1,CASSSRWDTEAFF,TGTGCCAGCAGTTCCCGGTGGGACACTGAAGCTTTCTTT
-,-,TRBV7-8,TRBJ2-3,CASSQNNRVSDTQYF,TGTGCCAGCAGCCAAAATAATCGGGTTTCGGATACGCAGTATTTT
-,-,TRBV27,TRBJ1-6,CASRGGRNNNSPLHF,TGTGCCAGCAGGGGAGGACGGAATAATAATTCACCCCTCCACTTT
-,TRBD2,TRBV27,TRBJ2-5,CASSLGGLAGIGETQYF,TGTGCCAGCAGTTTAGGGGGACTAGCGGGGATCGGGGAGACCCAGTACTTC
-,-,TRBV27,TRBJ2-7,CASTPAPGPRRSYEQYF,TGTGCCAGCACCCCGGCTCCGGGACCGCGGAGATCCTACGAGCAGTACTTC
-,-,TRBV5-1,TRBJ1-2,CASRPSYGGYGYTF,TGCGCCAGCAGGCCGAGTTATGGAGGCTATGGCTACACCTTC
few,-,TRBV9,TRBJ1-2,CASSDPGTLYGYTF,TGTGCCAGCAGCGATCCAGGGACACTTTATGGCTACACCTTC
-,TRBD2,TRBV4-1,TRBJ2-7,CASSQLLAGGIYEQYF,TGCGCCAGCAGCCAATTGTTAGCGGGAGGTATATACGAGCAGTACTTC
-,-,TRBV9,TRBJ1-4,CASSVATGTTNEKLFF,TGTGCCAGCAGCGTAGCCACAGGGACCACTAATGAAAAACTGTTTTTT
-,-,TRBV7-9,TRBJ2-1,CASSENWDQSSYNEQFF,TGTGCCAGCAGCGAGAACTGGGACCAGAGCTCCTACAATGAGCAGTTCTTC
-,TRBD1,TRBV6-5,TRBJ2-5,CASSWGQGSIGTQYF,TGTGCCAGCAGCTGGGGACAGGGATCCATAGGGACCCAGTACTTC
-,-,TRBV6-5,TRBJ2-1,CASSRTLSSYNEQFF,TGTGCCAGCAGTCGAACCCTTAGCTCCTACAATGAGCAGTTCTTC
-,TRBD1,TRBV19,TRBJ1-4,CASSIRTGTNEKLFF,TGTGCCAGTAGTATTCGGACAGGGACTAATGAAAAACTGTTTTTT
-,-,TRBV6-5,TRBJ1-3,CASSYSGAGNTIYF,TGTGCCAGCAGTTACTCGGGGGCTGGAAACACCATATATTTT
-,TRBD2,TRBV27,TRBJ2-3,CASSPVGGNTDTQYF,TGTGCCAGCAGTCCGGTGGGGGGGAACACAGATACGCAGTATTTT
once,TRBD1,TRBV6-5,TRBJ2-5,CASSPTGVGTQYF,TGTGCCAGCAGTCCGACAGGGGTTGGGACCCAGTACTTC
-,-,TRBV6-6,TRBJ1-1,CASSFDQTNTEAFF,TGTGCCAGCAGTTTCGACCAGACGAACACTGAAGCTTTCTTT
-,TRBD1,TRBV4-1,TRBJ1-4,CASSQRQGVATNEKLFF,TGCGCCAGCAGCCAACGACAGGGCGTAGCAACTAATGAAAAACTGTTTTTT
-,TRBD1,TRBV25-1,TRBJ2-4,CASSESDRSTDQYF,TGTGCCAGCAGTGAATCGGACAGGTCAACGGATCAGTACTTC
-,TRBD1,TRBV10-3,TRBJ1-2,CAISEGQGYYGYTF,TGTGCCATCAGTGAGGGACAGGGGTACTATGGCTACACCTTC